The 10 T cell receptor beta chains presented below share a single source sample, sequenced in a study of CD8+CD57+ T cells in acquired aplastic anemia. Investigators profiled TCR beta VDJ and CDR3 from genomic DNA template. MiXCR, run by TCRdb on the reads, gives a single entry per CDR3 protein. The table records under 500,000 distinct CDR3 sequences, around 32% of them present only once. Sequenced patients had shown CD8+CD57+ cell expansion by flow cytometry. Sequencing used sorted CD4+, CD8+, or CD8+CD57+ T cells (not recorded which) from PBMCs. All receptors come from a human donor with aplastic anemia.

In nucleotides, the CDR3 is TGTGCCAGCAGCACCGGACAGGCTTACGACTACGAGCAGTACTTC. Amino acid sequence: CASSTGQAYDYEQYF. The J gene is TRBJ2-7, the V gene TRBV5-4; 7 nucleotides agree with TRBD1. Per germline, CDR1 SGHNT and CDR2 YYREEE (reference sequence). The CDR3 covers 15 residues. V shed 4 bases, J shed 3 bases, and the junction held 10 bases outside the gene matches.

CDR3 loop: CASSEQGSNYGYTF. The CDR3 bases are TGTGCCAGCAGTGAACAGGGATCTAACTATGGCTACACCTTC. This rearrangement joins TRBV6-1 to TRBJ1-2; D perhaps matches TRBD1 (5 bases). The V gene's germline CDR1 is MNHNS and CDR2 SASEGT. The CDR3 spans 14 residues. V was trimmed by 2 bases and J by 0 bases, leaving 7 bases between them.

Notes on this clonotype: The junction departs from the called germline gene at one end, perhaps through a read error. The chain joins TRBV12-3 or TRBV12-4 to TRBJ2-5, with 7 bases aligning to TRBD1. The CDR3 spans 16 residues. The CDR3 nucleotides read TGTGCCAGTAGTTCACTCCGGGACAGCCAAGAAGAGACCCAGTACTTC. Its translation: CASSSLRDSQEETQYF.

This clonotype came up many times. The CDR3 is CSAKQGAQPQHF. The CDR3 DNA is TGCAGTGCTAAACAGGGTGCTCAGCCCCAGCATTTT. V and J are TRBV20-1 and TRBJ1-5, with D tentatively TRBD1 (6 bases). The CDR3 is 12 residues long. The V gene's germline CDR1 is DFQATT and CDR2 SNEGSKA (reference sequence). Between the trimmed V and J ends, which lost 4 bases and 6 bases, there was a span of 10 bases.

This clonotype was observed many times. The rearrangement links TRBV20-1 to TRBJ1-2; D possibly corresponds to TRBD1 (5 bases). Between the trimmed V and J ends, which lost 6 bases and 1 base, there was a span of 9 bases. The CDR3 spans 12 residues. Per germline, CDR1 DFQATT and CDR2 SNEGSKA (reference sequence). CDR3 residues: CSADDSNYGYTF. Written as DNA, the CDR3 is TGCAGTGCGGACGACAGTAACTATGGCTACACCTTC.

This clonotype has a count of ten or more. The CDR3 here is CASRADRGLNYGYTF. The CDR3 coding sequence is TGTGCCAGCAGAGCGGACAGGGGGCTAAACTATGGCTACACCTTC. The chain has TRBV7-2 and TRBJ1-2, with 11 positions matching TRBD1. Germline trimming cut 6 bases from V and 2 bases from J; bases unmatched to any gene: 5. The CDR3 covers 15 residues. CDR1 is SGHTA, CDR2 FQGNSA, per germline. The full variable domain, its missing parts supplied by reference TRBV7-2 and TRBJ1-2, is GAGVSQSPSNKVTEKGKDVELRCDPISGHTALYWYRQSLGQGLEFLIYFQGNSAPDKSGLPSDRFSAERTGGSVSTLTIQRTQQEDSAVYLCASRADRGLNYGYTFGSGTRLTVV.

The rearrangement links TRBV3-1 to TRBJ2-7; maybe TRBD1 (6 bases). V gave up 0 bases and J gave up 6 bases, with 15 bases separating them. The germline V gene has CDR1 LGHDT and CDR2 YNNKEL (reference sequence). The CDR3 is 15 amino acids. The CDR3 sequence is CASSQDGTVGAEQYF. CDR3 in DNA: TGTGCCAGCAGCCAAGATGGGACCGTGGGGGCCGAGCAGTACTTC.

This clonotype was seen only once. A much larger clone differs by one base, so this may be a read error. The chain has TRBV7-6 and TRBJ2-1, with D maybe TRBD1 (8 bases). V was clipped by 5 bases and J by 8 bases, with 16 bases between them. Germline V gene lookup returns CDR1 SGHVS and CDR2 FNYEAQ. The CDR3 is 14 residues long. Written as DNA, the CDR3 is TGTGCCAGCAGCCGCAGGACAGGGAGGGATGAGCAGTTCTTC. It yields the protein CASSRRTGRDEQFF.

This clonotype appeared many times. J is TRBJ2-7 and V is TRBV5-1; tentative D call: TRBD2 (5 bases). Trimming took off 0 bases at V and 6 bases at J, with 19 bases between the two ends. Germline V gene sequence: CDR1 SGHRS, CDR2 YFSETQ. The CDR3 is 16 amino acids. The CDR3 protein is CASSLAERRARGEQYF. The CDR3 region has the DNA TGCGCCAGCAGCTTGGCAGAACGACGGGCACGGGGCGAGCAGTACTTC.

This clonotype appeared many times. CDR3 nucleotide sequence: TGCGCCAGCAGCTTGGGAAGGGGACAAGAGACCCAGTACTTC. Encoded protein: CASSLGRGQETQYF. This sequence joins TRBV5-1 and TRBJ2-5; weak D call: TRBD1 (5 bases). V was trimmed by 0 bases and J by 2 bases, leaving 8 bases between them. The CDR3 is 14 amino acids. CDR1 and CDR2 (germline): SGHRS, YFSETQ. Supplemented by reference TRBV5-1 and TRBJ2-5, the full variable domain reads KAGVTQTPRYLIKTRGQQVTLSCSPISGHRSVSWYQQTPGQGLQFLFEYFSETQRNKGNFPGRFSGRQFSNSRSEMNVSTLELGDSALYLCASSLGRGQETQYFGPGTRLLVL.